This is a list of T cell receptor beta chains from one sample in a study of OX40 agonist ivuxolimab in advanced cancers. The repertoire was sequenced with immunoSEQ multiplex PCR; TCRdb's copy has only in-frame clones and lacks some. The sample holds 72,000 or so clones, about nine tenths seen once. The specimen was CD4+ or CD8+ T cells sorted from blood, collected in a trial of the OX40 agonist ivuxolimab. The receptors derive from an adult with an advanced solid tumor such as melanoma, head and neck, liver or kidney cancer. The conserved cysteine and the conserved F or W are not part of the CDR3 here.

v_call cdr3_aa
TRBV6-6 ASSPKGQGISYEQY
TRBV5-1 ASRTGQNNEQF
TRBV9 ASSYNRALDSNQPQH
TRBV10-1 ASSDKTGTSGRLYNEQF
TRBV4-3 ASSQVRQGKRGQF
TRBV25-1 ASSGSREEY
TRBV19 ASSMLAGVTGELF
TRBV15 ATSRAPVGNYNEQF
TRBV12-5 ASGSTTGTLNTEAF
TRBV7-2 ASSLGVGSNQPQH
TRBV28 ASSWAVNQPQH
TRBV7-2 ASSLSPAAYEQY
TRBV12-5 ASGRRLADNNEQF
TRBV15 ATSRALAGVSDTQY
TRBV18 ASSQRSTDTQY
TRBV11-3 ASSSDRGEANTGELF
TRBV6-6 ASRNRQGPTTDTQY
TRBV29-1 SVEKGGMMNTEAF
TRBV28 ASRPTGTSGYNEQF
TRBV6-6 ASSYSVSGRETQY
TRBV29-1 SVEKQLNTGELF
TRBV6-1 ASSRDAPPEQY
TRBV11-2 ASSSNPGRYSYEQY
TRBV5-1 ASSSPGKTEAF
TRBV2 ASMAGGGGSYEQY
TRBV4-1 ASSGQRRTNTEAF
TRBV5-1 ASSPGQTGEAF
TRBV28 ASNLGWGGSYNEQF
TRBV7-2 ASSYPLYEQY
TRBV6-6 ASKLEKETQY
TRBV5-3 ARRLGVLRETQY
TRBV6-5 ASSYSGGLAGSRQF
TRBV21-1 ASRSASGSTGELF
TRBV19 ASSMVGLDDQPQH
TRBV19 ASTDSQYNSPLH
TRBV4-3 ASSQTTGGGYEQY
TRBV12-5 ASGPTAQYGYT
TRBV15 ATSPRGTYNEQF
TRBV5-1 ASSLGGQGYEQY
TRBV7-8 ASSLGGGGGDTQY
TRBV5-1 ASSLSGQGSTEAF
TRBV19 ASSSIRTGGNTEAF
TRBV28 ASWASLSYEQY
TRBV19 ASSEGYGYT
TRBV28 ASSLPQLYEQY
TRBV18 ASSPPGLAGVGEQF
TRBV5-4 ASRLQGAVDEQF
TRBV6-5 ASKGQGSYEQY
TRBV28 ASSFLGGKGNIQY
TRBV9 ASSVEGFQETQY
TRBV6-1 ASSPRSGRDEQF
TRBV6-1 ASSEPQFRIDGYGYT
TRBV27 ASSLIPGDTYEQY
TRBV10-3 AIRPDGIAGELF
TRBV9 ASSLDRGPADTQY
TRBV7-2 ASSLTGSYNEQF
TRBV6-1 ASSPQGLHGYT